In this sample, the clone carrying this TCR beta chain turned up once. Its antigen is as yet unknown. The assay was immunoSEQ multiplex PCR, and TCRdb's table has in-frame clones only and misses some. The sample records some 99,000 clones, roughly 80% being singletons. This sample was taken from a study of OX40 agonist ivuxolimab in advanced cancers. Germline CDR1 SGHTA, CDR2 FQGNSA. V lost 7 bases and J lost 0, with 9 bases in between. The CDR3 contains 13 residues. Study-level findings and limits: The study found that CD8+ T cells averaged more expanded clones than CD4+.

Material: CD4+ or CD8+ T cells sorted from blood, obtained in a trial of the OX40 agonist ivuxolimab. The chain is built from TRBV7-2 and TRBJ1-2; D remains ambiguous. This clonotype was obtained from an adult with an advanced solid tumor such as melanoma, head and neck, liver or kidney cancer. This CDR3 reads CASTSQSNYGYTF. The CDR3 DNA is TGTGCCAGCACGAGCCAGTCTAACTATGGCTACACCTTC.